This TCR beta chain was sequenced during a study of blood T cell repertoires in COVID-19. On the study more broadly: Sites across the United States, Italy and Spain contributed samples from acute and convalescent COVID-19. Sources were T cells, B-cell-depleted T cells, or PBMCs; the material itself was cDNA or gDNA.

Per the study methods: Reference gene primer amplification gave estimated nucleated cell counts. Repertoires were generated with immunoSEQ multiplex PCR, while TCRdb's copy carries only in-frame clones and drops some. The DNA was the basis for D and trimming; V, J and clone size are from that table. This table holds 120,000 to 150,000 clones, less than 90% found once. The germline V gene has CDR1 LNHDA and CDR2 SQIVND (reference sequence). This CDR3 contains 15 residues. Trimming stripped 5 bases from V and 0 bases from J, with 11 bases between. This clone showed up just a few times. The sequenced sample was peripheral blood. The rearrangement uses TRBV19 and TRBJ1-3; D not resolved. The sequence came from a human donor in a cohort sampled during active COVID-19. DNA for the CDR3: TGTGCCAGTAGTCCCTCAGGATTCTCTGGAAACACCATATATTTT. Protein product: CASSPSGFSGNTIYF.